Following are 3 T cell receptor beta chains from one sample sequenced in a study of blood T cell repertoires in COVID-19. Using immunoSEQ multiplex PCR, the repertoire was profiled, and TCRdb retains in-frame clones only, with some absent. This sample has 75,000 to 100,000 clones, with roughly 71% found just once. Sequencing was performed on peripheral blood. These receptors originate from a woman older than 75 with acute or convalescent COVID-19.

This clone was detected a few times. In DNA, the CDR3 is TGTGCCAGCAGCCCAGGGACAGCCCTCGAGCCCCAGCATTTT. Its translation is CASSPGTALEPQHF. The rearrangement uses TRBV9 and TRBJ1-5; TRBD1 matches 7 bases. CDR1 SGDLS and CDR2 YYNGEE come from the germline V gene. This CDR3 region has 14 residues. V was pared by 4 bases and J by 8 bases, with 9 bases of the junction left unmatched.

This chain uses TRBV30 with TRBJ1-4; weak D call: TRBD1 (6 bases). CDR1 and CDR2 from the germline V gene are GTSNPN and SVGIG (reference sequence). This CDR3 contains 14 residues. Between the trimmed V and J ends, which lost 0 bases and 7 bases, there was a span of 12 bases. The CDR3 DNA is TGTGCCTGGAGTGTACAGGGCTGGGGTGAAAAACTGTTTTTT. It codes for CAWSVQGWGEKLFF.

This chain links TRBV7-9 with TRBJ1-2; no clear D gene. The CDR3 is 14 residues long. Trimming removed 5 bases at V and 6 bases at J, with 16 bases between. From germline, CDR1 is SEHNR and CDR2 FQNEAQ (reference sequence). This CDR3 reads CASSLQSVAHGYTF. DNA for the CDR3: TGTGCCAGCAGCCTCCAAAGCGTAGCACATGGCTACACCTTC. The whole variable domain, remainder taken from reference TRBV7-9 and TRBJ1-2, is DTGVSQNPRHKITKRGQNVTFRCDPISEHNRLYWYRQTLGQGPEFLTYFQNEAQLEKSRLLSDRFSAERPKGSFSTLEIQRTEQGDSAMYLCASSLQSVAHGYTFGSGTRLTVV.